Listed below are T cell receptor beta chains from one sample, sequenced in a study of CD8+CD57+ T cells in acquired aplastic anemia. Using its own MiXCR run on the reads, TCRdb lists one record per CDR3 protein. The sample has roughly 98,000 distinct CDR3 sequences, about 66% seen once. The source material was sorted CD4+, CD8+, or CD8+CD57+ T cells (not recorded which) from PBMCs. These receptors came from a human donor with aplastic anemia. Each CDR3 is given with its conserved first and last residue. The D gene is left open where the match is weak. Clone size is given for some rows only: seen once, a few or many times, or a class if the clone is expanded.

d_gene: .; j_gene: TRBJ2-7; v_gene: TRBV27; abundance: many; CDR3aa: CASSIATAAYEQYF; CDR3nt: TGTGCCAGCAGTATTGCGACAGCGGCCTACGAGCAGTACTTC
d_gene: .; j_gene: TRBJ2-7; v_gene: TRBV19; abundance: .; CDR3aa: CASSWGSRYEQYF; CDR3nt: TGTGCCAGTAGTTGGGGTAGTCGCTACGAGCAGTACTTC
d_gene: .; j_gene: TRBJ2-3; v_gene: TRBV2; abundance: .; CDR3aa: CASSELGAGTDTQYF; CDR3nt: TGTGCCTCCTCAGAGTTGGGGGCCGGCACAGATACGCAGTATTTT
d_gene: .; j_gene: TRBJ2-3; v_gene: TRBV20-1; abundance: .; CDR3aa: CSAEIEVSRTQYF; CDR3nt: TGCAGTGCGGAGATAGAAGTTAGTCGTACGCAGTATTTT
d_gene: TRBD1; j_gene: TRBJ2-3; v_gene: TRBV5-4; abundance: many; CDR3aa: CASSLDREADTQYF; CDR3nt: TGTGCCAGCAGCCTGGACAGGGAAGCAGATACGCAGTATTTT
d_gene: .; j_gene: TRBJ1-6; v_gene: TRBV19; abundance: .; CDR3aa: CASSMVGGNSPLHF; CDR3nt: TGTGCCAGTAGTATGGTGGGCGGAAATTCACCCCTCCACTTT
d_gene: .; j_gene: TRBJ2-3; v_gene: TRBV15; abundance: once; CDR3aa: CATSRARDRPIADTQYF; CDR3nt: TGTGCCACCAGCAGAGCGCGGGACCGCCCTATAGCAGATACGCAGTATTTT
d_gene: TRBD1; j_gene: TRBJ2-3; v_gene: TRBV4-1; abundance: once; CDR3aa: CASSQGFGDRGADTQYF; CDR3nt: TGCGCCAGCAGCCAAGGGTTCGGGGACAGGGGCGCAGATACGCAGTATTTT
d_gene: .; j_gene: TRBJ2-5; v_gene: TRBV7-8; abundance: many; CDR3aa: CASSLFRAQETQYF; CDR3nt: TGTGCCAGCAGCTTATTCCGGGCCCAAGAGACCCAGTACTTC
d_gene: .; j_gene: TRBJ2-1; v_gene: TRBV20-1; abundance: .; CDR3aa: CSANLERPTNEQFF; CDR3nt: TGCAGTGCTAATCTCGAGCGGCCAACCAATGAGCAGTTCTTC
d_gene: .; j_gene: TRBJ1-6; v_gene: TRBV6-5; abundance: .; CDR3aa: CASSYSQGYNSPPHF; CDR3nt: TGTGCCAGCAGTTACTCACAGGGCTATAATTCACCCCCCCACTTT
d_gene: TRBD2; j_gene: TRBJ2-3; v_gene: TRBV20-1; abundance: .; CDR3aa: CSARDTSVSTDTQYF; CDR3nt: TGCAGTGCTAGAGATACTAGCGTGAGCACAGATACGCAGTATTTT
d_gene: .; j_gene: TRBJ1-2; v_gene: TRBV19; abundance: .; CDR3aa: CASSYGRDPYYGYTF; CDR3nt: TGTGCCAGTAGTTACGGTCGGGACCCTTACTATGGCTACACCTTC
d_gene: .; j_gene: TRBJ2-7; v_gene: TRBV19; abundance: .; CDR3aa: CASRVASGVPYEQYF; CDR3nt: TGTGCCAGTAGGGTCGCTTCGGGCGTACCCTACGAGCAGTACTTC
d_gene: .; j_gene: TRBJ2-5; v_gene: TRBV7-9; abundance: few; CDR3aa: CASSLDPQETQYF; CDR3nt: TGTGCCAGCAGCTTGGACCCCCAAGAGACCCAGTACTTC
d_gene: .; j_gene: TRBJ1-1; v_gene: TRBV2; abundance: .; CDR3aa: CASSELEGGAFF; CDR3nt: TGTGCCAGCAGTGAACTCGAGGGAGGGGCTTTCTTT
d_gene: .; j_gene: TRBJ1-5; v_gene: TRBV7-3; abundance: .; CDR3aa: CASSLVISRHDQPQHF; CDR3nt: TGTGCCAGCAGCTTAGTTATTTCCAGACATGATCAGCCCCAGCATTTT
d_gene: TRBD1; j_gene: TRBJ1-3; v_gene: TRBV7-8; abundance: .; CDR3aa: CASSLVPWTGTGNTIYF; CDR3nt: TGTGCCAGCAGCTTGGTCCCCTGGACAGGGACAGGAAACACCATATATTTT
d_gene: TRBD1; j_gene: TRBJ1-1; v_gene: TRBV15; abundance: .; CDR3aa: CATSRGPGQGATEAFF; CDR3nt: TGTGCCACCAGCAGAGGGCCGGGACAGGGGGCCACTGAAGCTTTCTTT
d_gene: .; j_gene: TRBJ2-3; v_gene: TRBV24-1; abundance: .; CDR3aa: CATSGRTAPDTQYF; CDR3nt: TGTGCCACCAGTGGCCGGACGGCACCAGATACGCAGTATTTT
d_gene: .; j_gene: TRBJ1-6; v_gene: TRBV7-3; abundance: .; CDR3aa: CASSLNSGEGSPLHF; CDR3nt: TGTGCCAGCAGCTTAAATTCAGGGGAAGGGTCACCCCTCCACTTT
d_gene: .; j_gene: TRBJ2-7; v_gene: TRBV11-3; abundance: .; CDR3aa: CASSFRESSDEQYF; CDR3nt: TGCGCCAGCAGCTTCAGGGAGTCATCTGACGAGCAGTACTTC
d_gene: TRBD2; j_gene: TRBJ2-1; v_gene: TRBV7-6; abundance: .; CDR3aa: CASSLKISGGAGNEQFF; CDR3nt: TGTGCCAGCAGCTTAAAAATAAGCGGGGGGGCCGGCAATGAGCAGTTCTTC
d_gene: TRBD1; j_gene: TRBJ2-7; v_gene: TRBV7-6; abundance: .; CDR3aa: CASSAGRGNYEQYF; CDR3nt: TGTGCCAGCAGCGCGGGCAGGGGGAACTACGAGCAGTACTTC
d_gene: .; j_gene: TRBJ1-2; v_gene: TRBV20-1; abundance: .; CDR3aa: CSALQGLAGYTF; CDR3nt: TGCAGTGCCCTCCAGGGTTTGGCTGGCTACACCTTC
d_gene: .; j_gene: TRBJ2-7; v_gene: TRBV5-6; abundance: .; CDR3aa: CASSQGGFSSYEQYF; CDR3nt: TGTGCCAGCAGCCAAGGAGGTTTTAGCTCCTACGAGCAGTACTTC
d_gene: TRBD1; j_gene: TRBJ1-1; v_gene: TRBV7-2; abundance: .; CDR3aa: CASRGGGTVNTEAFF; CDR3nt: TGTGCCAGCAGGGGGGGGGGGACAGTGAACACTGAAGCTTTCTTT
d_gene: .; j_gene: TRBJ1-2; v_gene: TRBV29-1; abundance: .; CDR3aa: CSVAGAEPKGGYTF; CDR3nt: TGCAGCGTTGCTGGGGCAGAGCCAAAGGGGGGCTACACCTTC
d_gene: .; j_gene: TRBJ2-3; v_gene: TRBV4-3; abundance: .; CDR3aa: CASSTGASIDTQYF; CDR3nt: TGCGCCAGCAGTACGGGAGCGAGTATCGATACGCAGTATTTT
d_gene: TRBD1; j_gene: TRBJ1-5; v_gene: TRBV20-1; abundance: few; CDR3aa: CSARTGSNQPQHF; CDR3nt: TGCAGTGCGAGGACAGGAAGCAATCAGCCCCAGCATTTT
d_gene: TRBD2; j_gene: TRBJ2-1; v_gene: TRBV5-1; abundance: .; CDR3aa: CASSLTGTSYNEQLF; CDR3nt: TGCGCCAGCAGCTTAACCGGGACTAGTTACAATGAGCAGCTCTTC
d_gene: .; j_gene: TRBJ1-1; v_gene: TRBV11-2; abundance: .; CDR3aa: CASSPAMEAFF; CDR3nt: TGTGCCAGCAGCCCAGCGATGGAAGCTTTCTTT
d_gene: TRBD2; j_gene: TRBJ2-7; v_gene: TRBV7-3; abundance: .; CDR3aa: CASSLNGRGLAGEREQYF; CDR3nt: TGTGCCAGCAGCTTAAATGGAAGGGGGCTAGCGGGAGAGAGGGAGCAGTACTTC
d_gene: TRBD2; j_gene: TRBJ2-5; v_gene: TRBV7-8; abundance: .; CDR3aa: CASSLSWTSGGQETQYF; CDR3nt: TGTGCCAGCAGTCTCTCCTGGACTAGCGGGGGACAAGAGACCCAGTACTTC
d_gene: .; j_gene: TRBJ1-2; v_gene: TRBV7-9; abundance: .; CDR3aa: CASSLDGVDGYTF; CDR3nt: TGTGCCAGCAGCTTGGACGGGGTGGATGGCTACACCTTC
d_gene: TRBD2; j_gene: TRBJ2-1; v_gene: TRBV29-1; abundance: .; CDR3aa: CSGGTSGSSNEQFF; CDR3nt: TGCAGCGGGGGGACTAGCGGGAGTAGCAATGAGCAGTTCTTC
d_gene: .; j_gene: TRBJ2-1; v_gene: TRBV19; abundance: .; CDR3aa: CATTDLARDEQFF; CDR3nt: TGTGCCACCACAGACTTAGCCCGGGATGAGCAGTTCTTC
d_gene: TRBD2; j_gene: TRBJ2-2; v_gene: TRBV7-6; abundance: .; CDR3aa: CASSTPRTSPNTGELFF; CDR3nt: TGTGCCAGCAGCACCCCAAGGACTAGCCCGAACACCGGGGAGCTGTTTTTT
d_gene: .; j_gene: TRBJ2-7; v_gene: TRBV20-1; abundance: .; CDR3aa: CSALDSTSEQYF; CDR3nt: TGCAGTGCTTTGGACAGTACTAGCGAGCAGTACTTC
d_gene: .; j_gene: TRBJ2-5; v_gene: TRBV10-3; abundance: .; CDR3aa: CAISDGARETQYF; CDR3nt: TGTGCCATCAGTGATGGGGCCCGGGAGACCCAGTACTTC
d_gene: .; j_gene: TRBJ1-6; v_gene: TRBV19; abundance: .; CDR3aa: CASSIEGGDNSPLHF; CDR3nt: TGTGCCAGTAGTATAGAGGGCGGGGATAATTCACCCCTCCACTTT
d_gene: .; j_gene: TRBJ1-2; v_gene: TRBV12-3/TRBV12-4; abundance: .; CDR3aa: CASSFDGTPLRHGYTF; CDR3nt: TGTGCCAGCAGTTTTGACGGGACACCTCTTCGACATGGCTACACCTTC
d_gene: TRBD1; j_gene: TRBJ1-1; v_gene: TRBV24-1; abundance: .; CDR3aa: CATSDRTGRAFF; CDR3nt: TGTGCCACCAGTGATAGGACAGGGCGGGCTTTCTTT